The 18 T cell receptor beta chains below all came from one sample that was sequenced in a study of blood T cell repertoires in COVID-19 (dated by TCRdb to 2018 to 2021). Library preparation employed the immunoSEQ multiplex PCR assay. TCRdb stores this immuneACCESS table with in-frame sequences only. Part of the clones is absent; in the studies checked, under half of the shortfall reflects unresolved V genes, and no reason is known for the rest. For this sample there are some 30,000 clones; roughly 87% appear just once. The top ten constitute roughly 2.1% of the sample. Sequenced material: peripheral blood. The receptors here all came from a man between 45 and 60 years old with active or convalescent COVID-19.

This sequence joins TRBV19 and TRBJ2-3; weak D call: TRBD1 (6 bases). The CDR3 runs 16 residues. Germline V gene data show CDR1 as LNHDA and CDR2 as SQIVND (reference sequence). V was shortened by 5 bases and J by 0 bases, with 15 bases between the two germline ends. The CDR3 DNA reads TGTGCCAGTAGTGCTCCCGGGACAACAAGCACAGATACGCAGTATTTT. Translated: CASSAPGTTSTDTQYF.

The rearrangement uses TRBV3-1 (or the pseudogene TRBV3-2) and TRBJ2-1; 7 nucleotides agree with TRBD2. Trimming cost V 1 base and J 7 bases; bases outside gene matches: 7. This CDR3 region has 15 residues. Germline CDR1 is LGHDT and CDR2 is YNNKEL (reference sequence). In DNA form, the CDR3 reads TGTGCCAGCAGCCAAGTAGGGAGGGGTAGAAATGAGCAGTTCTTC. Protein sequence: CASSQVGRGRNEQFF.

The chain uses TRBV6-5 and TRBJ1-2; TRBD1 is a possible D gene (6 bases). The CDR3 spans 12 residues. V lost 10 bases, J lost 2 bases, and 11 bases lay in between. The germline gives CDR1 MNHEY, CDR2 SVGAGI. This CDR3 reads CATEGQNYGYTF. The CDR3 DNA sequence: TGTGCCACTGAAGGACAGAACTATGGCTACACCTTC.

V is TRBV11-3 and J is TRBJ2-5, with 8 bases identical to TRBD1. Looked up from germline, CDR1 is SGHNT and CDR2 is YENEEA. This CDR3 region has 15 residues. Germline trimming cut 1 base from V and 0 bases from J; bases unmatched to any gene: 1. In DNA, the CDR3 is TGTGCCAGCAGCTTAGGGGACAGGTACCAAGAGACCCAGTACTTC. Amino acid sequence: CASSLGDRYQETQYF.

The chain joins TRBV11-2 to TRBJ2-3; D is possibly TRBD1 (6 bases). Between the trimmed V and J ends, which lost 4 bases and 2 bases, there was a span of 10 bases. The germline V gene encodes CDR1 SGHAT and CDR2 FQNNGV. This CDR3 has 14 residues. CDR3 nucleotide sequence: TGTGCCAGCAGCTCTCAGGGGACCACAGATACGCAGTATTTT. It translates to CASSSQGTTDTQYF.

The genes are TRBV28 and TRBJ1-1, with 8 bases fitting TRBD1. The trim removed 6 bases at V and 5 bases at J, leaving 11 bases unmatched. The CDR3 length is 15 residues. From germline, CDR1 is MDHEN and CDR2 SYDVKM. CDR3 in DNA: TGTGCCAGCAGCCCGGTACAGGGGGGGTGGACTGAAGCTTTCTTT. Translated: CASSPVQGGWTEAFF. The full variable domain, its missing parts supplied by reference TRBV28 and TRBJ1-1, is DVKVTQSSRYLVKRTGEKVFLECVQDMDHENMFWYRQDPGLGLRLIYFSYDVKMKEKGDIPEGYSVSREKKERFSLILESASTNQTSMYLCASSPVQGGWTEAFFGQGTRLTVV.

This clone was recorded once. The chain carries TRBV3-1 (or the pseudogene TRBV3-2) and TRBJ1-2; D unclear. The germline V gene has CDR1 LGHDT and CDR2 YNNKEL (reference sequence). Trimming pared 2 bases from V and 4 bases from J, leaving 8 bases between. CDR3 length: 13 amino acids. CDR3 sequence: CASSQMETYGYTF. The CDR3 nucleotides are TGTGCCAGCAGCCAAATGGAGACCTATGGCTACACCTTC.

This chain uses TRBV5-3 with TRBJ2-2, with 12 bases that match TRBD2. TRBV5-3 falls under the ORF class, with uncertain function. CDR3 length: 15 amino acids. Trimming at V came to 7 bases and at J to 5 bases, leaving 6 bases not matched to a gene. CDR3 residues: CARPTSGRFTGELFF. The CDR3 DNA reads TGTGCCAGACCAACTAGCGGGAGGTTTACCGGGGAGCTGTTTTTT.

The V call is TRBV28, the J call TRBJ1-5; TRBD1 matches 10 bases. The V gene's germline CDR1 is MDHEN and CDR2 SYDVKM. CDR3 size: 16 residues. The trim removed 7 bases at V and 0 bases at J, leaving 6 bases unmatched. The CDR3 region has the DNA TGTGCCAGCACCGGGACAGGGGCCTATAGCAATCAGCCCCAGCATTTT. This sequence encodes CASTGTGAYSNQPQHF.

The chain couples TRBV10-1 to TRBJ2-3; tentative D call: TRBD1 (5 bases). CDR3 length: 14 amino acids. Germline CDR1 and CDR2: WNHNN and SYGVQD (reference sequence). The V gene lost 2 bases and the J gene lost 7 bases, with 13 bases spanning the gap. In nucleotides, the CDR3 is TGCGCCAGCAGTGAGGGGGCCCTCGGATATACGCAGTATTTT. Translating gives CASSEGALGYTQYF.

CDR3 nucleotide sequence: TGTGCCAGCAGCCCCGGACTAGCGGACCAAGAGACCCAGTACTTC. Its protein product is CASSPGLADQETQYF. This rearrangement joins TRBV11-3 to TRBJ2-5; 10 bases align to TRBD2. The CDR3 covers 15 residues. With 5 bases clipped from V and 0 bases from J, the junction kept 3 bases outside the gene matches. Looked up from germline, CDR1 is SGHNT and CDR2 is YENEEA.

This clone appeared a single time. The chain carries TRBV28 and TRBJ2-3, with D possibly matching TRBD2 (5 bases). Germline CDR1 and CDR2: MDHEN and SYDVKM. The CDR3 consists of 14 residues. V lost 3 bases to trimming and J lost 1 base, with 8 bases between them. CDR3: CASSFRGGTDTQYF. The CDR3 coding sequence is TGTGCCAGCAGTTTCCGGGGTGGCACAGATACGCAGTATTTT.

J is TRBJ2-7 and V is TRBV28; a weak D match, TRBD2 (6 bases). Trimming left V 2 bases short and J 9 bases short, with 14 bases between. The CDR3 runs 13 residues. Germline assignment: CDR1 MDHEN and CDR2 SYDVKM. The DNA for the CDR3 is TGTGCCAGCAGTTTAGGGGTCGGGGGTTGGCAGTACTTC. As protein: CASSLGVGGWQYF.

The rearrangement uses TRBV11-2 and TRBJ2-4; TRBD1 matches 12 bases. This CDR3 comprises 17 residues. Trimming cost V 5 bases and J 5 bases; bases outside gene matches: 10. The germline CDR1 and CDR2 sequences are SGHAT and FQNNGV. The CDR3 here is CASSPEGQGAAENIQYF. The CDR3 DNA is TGTGCCAGCAGCCCAGAGGGACAGGGGGCGGCTGAAAACATTCAGTACTTC.

The genes are TRBV11-3 and TRBJ2-2; possibly TRBD1 for D (6 bases). This CDR3 is 13 amino acids long. With 5 bases removed from V and 4 bases from J, the gap between germline ends came to 8 bases. Germline V gene sequence: CDR1 SGHNT, CDR2 YENEEA. The CDR3 DNA reads TGTGCCAGCAGCAGGACAGCCACCGGGGAGCTGTTTTTT. Protein: CASSRTATGELFF.

The chain couples TRBV4-2 to TRBJ1-2; perhaps TRBD1 as D (6 bases). The germline CDR1 and CDR2 sequences are LGHNA and YNFKEQ. This CDR3 contains 15 residues. V shed 4 bases and J shed 0 bases, with 12 bases lying between them. The CDR3 region is CASSPPWTANYGYTF. The CDR3 DNA is TGTGCCAGCAGCCCACCCTGGACAGCTAACTATGGCTACACCTTC.

J is TRBJ2-7 and V is TRBV12-3 or TRBV12-4; no clear D gene. The CDR3 spans 12 residues. Between the trimmed V and J ends, which lost 0 bases and 5 bases, there was a span of 5 bases. The CDR3 sequence: CASSLARNEQYF. The CDR3 bases are TGTGCCAGCAGTTTAGCGCGAAACGAGCAGTACTTC.

There are a few counts of this clone. The genes are TRBV5-1 and TRBJ2-3; the match to TRBD2 covers 7 bases. The germline V gene encodes CDR1 SGHRS and CDR2 YFSETQ. Unmatched junction bases numbered 4, after V lost 0 bases and J lost 0 bases. The CDR3 sequence is 16 residues long. CDR3 in amino acids: CASSLGGRGSTDTQYF. The CDR3 nucleotides are TGCGCCAGCAGCTTGGGTGGGCGGGGGAGCACAGATACGCAGTATTTT.